Shown below are 25 T cell receptor beta chains from a single sample sequenced in a study of shared clonotypes between healthy human individuals. Produced via immunoSEQ multiplex PCR; TCRdb's table is partial and in-frame only. The sample contains fewer than 550,000 clones, about 79% of which appear only once. The sequenced sample consisted of PBMCs. The receptors here all came from a woman between 40 and 55 years old in good health. Some clones in this sample may be carry-over from other donors' samples.

This clone was seen a handful of times. The chain links TRBV29-1 to TRBJ2-3; tentative D call: TRBD1 (6 bases). The length of the CDR3 is 12 residues. V lost 7 bases, J lost 0 bases, and 8 bases lay in between. Germline CDR1 and CDR2: SQVTM and ANQGSEA. The CDR3 protein is CSAQGSTDTQYF. The CDR3 DNA reads as TGCAGCGCTCAGGGGAGCACAGATACGCAGTATTTT.

V and J are TRBV14 and TRBJ1-3, with TRBD1 as a possible D gene (5 bases). The V end was cut by 4 bases, the J end by 7 bases, with 14 bases between. In germline, CDR1 is SGHDN, CDR2 FVKESK. The CDR3 consists of 14 residues. The chain's CDR3 is CASSPAGGTNTIYF. The CDR3 nucleotides read TGTGCCAGCAGCCCAGCGGGGGGGACGAACACCATATATTTT.

This clone was counted a single time. The rearrangement links TRBV5-1 to TRBJ2-1; D unresolved. The V end was cut by 0 bases, the J end by 0 bases, with 19 bases between. This CDR3 region has 19 residues. Looked up from germline, CDR1 is SGHRS and CDR2 is YFSETQ. The CDR3 DNA reads as TGCGCCAGCAGCTTGGTAAGTCTTGGCAGGTGGAGCTCCTACAATGAGCAGTTCTTC. This codes for CASSLVSLGRWSSYNEQFF.

As concerns this clone: Possible read error: a much larger clone is one base away. This rearrangement joins TRBV6-1 to TRBJ2-7; D ambiguous. The V gene's germline CDR1 is MNHNS and CDR2 SASEGT. The V gene lost 5 bases and the J gene lost 3 bases, with 2 bases spanning the gap. The CDR3 is 10 residues long. CDR3 residues: CASSLYEQYF. The CDR3 DNA sequence: TGTGCCAGCAGTCTCTACGAGCAGTACTTC.

The rearrangement uses TRBV28 and TRBJ2-7; no clear D. The germline CDR1 and CDR2 sequences are MDHEN and SYDVKM. Trimming shortened V by 6 bases and J by 0 bases, and 9 bases separated the two germline ends. This CDR3 comprises 13 residues. CDR3 amino acids: CASSLGNSYEQYF. The CDR3, as DNA: TGTGCCAGCAGCCTGGGCAACTCCTACGAGCAGTACTTC.

The genes are TRBV6-1 and TRBJ1-5; D remains unclear. This CDR3 comprises 13 residues. CDR1 is MNHNS and CDR2 is SASEGT in the germline V gene. V gave up 1 base and J gave up 7 bases, with 8 bases separating them. As DNA, the CDR3 is TGTGCCAGCAGTGAAGTGGAGGCACAGCCCCAGCATTTT. Its translation: CASSEVEAQPQHF.

This clone turned up a few times. The V and J genes are TRBV9 and TRBJ2-7; 11 bases agree with TRBD2. The CDR3 extends over 15 amino acids. The J segment lost 2 bases and the V segment lost 1 base, leaving 2 bases of the junction unmatched. The germline CDR1 and CDR2 sequences are SGDLS and YYNGEE. The CDR3 spells CASSVTSGGTYEQYF. The CDR3 DNA follows: TGTGCCAGCAGCGTAACTAGCGGGGGTACCTACGAGCAGTACTTC.

The V and J genes are TRBV2 and TRBJ1-3; possibly TRBD1 for D (6 bases). This CDR3 has 15 amino acids. Trimming left V 6 bases short and J 8 bases short, with 20 bases between. Per the germline V gene, CDR1 is SNHLY and CDR2 is FYNNEI. In nucleotides, the CDR3 is TGTGCCAGCAGCGTCACAGGGACCCGGATGCACACCATATATTTT. Protein product: CASSVTGTRMHTIYF. Supplemented by reference TRBV2 and TRBJ1-3, the full variable domain reads EPEVTQTPSHQVTQMGQEVILRCVPISNHLYFYWYRQILGQKVEFLVSFYNNEISEKSEIFDDQFSVERPDGSNFTLKIRSTKLEDSAMYFCASSVTGTRMHTIYFGEGSWLTVV.

This chain joins TRBV27 and TRBJ2-5; 7 bases fit TRBD1. The V segment lost 6 bases and the J segment 5 bases; nucleotides outside the gene matches: 6. Per the germline V gene, CDR1 is MNHEY and CDR2 is SMNVEV (reference sequence). This CDR3 comprises 13 residues. DNA of the CDR3: TGTGCCAGCAGGCTGACAGGGCGGGAGACCCAGTACTTC. This gives the protein CASRLTGRETQYF.

The chain carries TRBV7-3 and TRBJ2-5; 7 bases are a match to TRBD2. J lost 5 bases, V lost 8 bases, and 17 bases had no gene match. CDR1 SGHTA and CDR2 FQGTGA come from the germline V gene. This CDR3 region has 16 residues. DNA for the CDR3: TGTGCCAGCGCCGACCACGGGCTAGCGGTTGGTGAGACCCAGTACTTC. Residues: CASADHGLAVGETQYF.

This chain's CDR3 is CASSSGTEGSEQFF. The CDR3 DNA is TGTGCCAGCAGTTCGGGGACAGAAGGGAGTGAGCAGTTCTTC. The rearrangement uses TRBV2 and TRBJ2-1, with 7 positions matching TRBD1. Germline V gives CDR1 SNHLY, CDR2 FYNNEI. This CDR3 spans 14 amino acids. Losses at the gene ends were 5 bases for V and 9 bases for J; bases not matched to a gene: 10.

The chain employs TRBV7-9 and TRBJ2-3; perhaps TRBD2 as D (6 bases). The V and J ends lost 5 bases and 0 bases respectively, with 12 bases between them. The CDR3 contains 15 residues. Germline lookup yields CDR1 SEHNR and CDR2 FQNEAQ (reference sequence). The DNA of the CDR3 is TGTGCCAGCAGCCTGCTAGCGACTAGCACAGATACGCAGTATTTT. Translated, it gives CASSLLATSTDTQYF.

This clone was picked up one time. The chain combines TRBV18 with TRBJ2-7; D remains unclear. Germline CDR1 and CDR2: KGHSH and LQKENI. Trimming took off 6 bases at V and 2 bases at J, with 5 bases between the two ends. The CDR3 spans 11 residues. As DNA, the CDR3 is TGTGCCAGCTCCTCCCCCTACGAGCAGTACTTC. Amino acid sequence: CASSSPYEQYF.

The chain employs TRBV5-1 and TRBJ2-7; the D gene could be TRBD1 or TRBD2 (5 bases each). The V gene lost 6 bases and the J gene lost 2 bases, with 15 bases spanning the gap. This CDR3 has 14 amino acids. Germline CDR1 reads SGHRS; CDR2 reads YFSETQ. CDR3 coding DNA: TGCGCCAGCACCTCCGGTGGGGGAACCTACGAGCAGTACTTC. Amino acids: CASTSGGGTYEQYF. Variable domain in full (rest from reference TRBV5-1 and TRBJ2-7): KAGVTQTPRYLIKTRGQQVTLSCSPISGHRSVSWYQQTPGQGLQFLFEYFSETQRNKGNFPGRFSGRQFSNSRSEMNVSTLELGDSALYLCASTSGGGTYEQYFGPGTRLTVT.

The chain employs TRBV30 and TRBJ2-1; weak D call: TRBD2 (5 bases). Germline-derived CDR1 and CDR2 are GTSNPN and SVGIG (reference sequence). This CDR3 has 13 residues. With 1 base removed from V and 8 bases from J, the gap between germline ends came to 12 bases. The CDR3 DNA sequence: TGTGCCTGGAGTGCCACTAGAAGGCATGAGCAGTTCTTC. It yields the protein CAWSATRRHEQFF.

J is TRBJ2-7 and V is TRBV28; 10 nucleotides line up with TRBD2. J was trimmed by 0 bases and V by 3 bases; bases with no gene match: 2. The CDR3 has 15 residues. Germline assignment: CDR1 MDHEN and CDR2 SYDVKM. The CDR3 sequence: CASSFPSGSSYEQYF. The CDR3 DNA reads TGTGCCAGCAGTTTCCCTAGCGGGAGCTCCTACGAGCAGTACTTC. The complete variable domain, with remaining parts taken from reference TRBV28 and TRBJ2-7, reads DVKVTQSSRYLVKRTGEKVFLECVQDMDHENMFWYRQDPGLGLRLIYFSYDVKMKEKGDIPEGYSVSREKKERFSLILESASTNQTSMYLCASSFPSGSSYEQYFGPGTRLTVT.

This clone was detected only a few times. The chain carries TRBV7-3 and TRBJ2-1; 13 nucleotides agree with TRBD2. Germline loops: CDR1 SGHTA, CDR2 FQGTGA. V dropped 5 bases and J dropped 3; count of bases not matched to a gene: 4. The CDR3 has 16 residues. DNA for the CDR3: TGTGCCAGCAGCAAGGGACTAGCGGGAAGCTACAATGAGCAGTTCTTC. It codes for CASSKGLAGSYNEQFF.

V usage is TRBV28 and J usage is TRBJ1-2; D remains unclear. The CDR3 sequence is 13 residues long. Germline V CDR1 and CDR2: MDHEN, SYDVKM. CDR3 amino acids: CVTHASANYGYTF. For the CDR3, the DNA is TGTGTAACTCACGCTTCAGCTAACTATGGCTACACCTTC.

The J gene is TRBJ1-3, the V gene TRBV18, with D perhaps matching TRBD1 (6 bases). V lost 7 bases to trimming and J lost 0 bases, with 13 bases between them. Germline loops: CDR1 KGHSH, CDR2 LQKENI. The CDR3 is made up of 15 amino acids. The CDR3 loop reads CASFTGRYSGNTIYF. In DNA, the CDR3 is TGTGCCAGCTTCACAGGGAGATACTCTGGAAACACCATATATTTT.

The rearrangement links TRBV29-1 to TRBJ2-1, with 11 positions matching TRBD2. Germline V gene data show CDR1 as SQVTM and CDR2 as ANQGSEA. Losses at the gene ends were 4 bases for V and 2 bases for J; bases not matched to a gene: 10. CDR3 length: 17 amino acids. CDR3 amino acids: CSVVGSRLAGTYNEQFF. The DNA of the CDR3 is TGCAGCGTTGTCGGCAGCCGACTAGCGGGGACCTACAATGAGCAGTTCTTC.

In nucleotides, the CDR3 is TGTGCCAGCAGCTTAGAGATACTTGTCCCCTACGAGCAGTACTTC. It specifies CASSLEILVPYEQYF. This chain uses TRBV11-2 with TRBJ2-7; D gene uncertain. With 0 bases removed from V and 2 bases from J, the gap between germline ends came to 11 bases. This CDR3 is built from 15 residues. Germline CDR1 reads SGHAT; CDR2 reads FQNNGV.

The gene calls are TRBV2 and TRBJ2-5; weak D call: TRBD1 (6 bases). Judging by the DNA end, TRBJ2-7 fits better; the J call may be wrong. Looked up from germline, CDR1 is SNHLY and CDR2 is FYNNEI. The CDR3 runs 14 residues. In DNA, the CDR3 is TGTGCCAGCAGGCTTCCGGGACAAACCTACGAGCAGTACTTC. It is translated as CASRLPGQTYEQYF.

The rearrangement joins TRBV7-8 to TRBJ1-4; D uncertain. Trimming took 2 bases from V and 8 from J, leaving 6 bases between them. CDR1 and CDR2 from the germline V gene are SGHVS and FQNEAQ. CDR3 length equals 12 residues. This chain's CDR3 is CASSLWREKLFF. DNA of the CDR3: TGTGCCAGCAGCTTATGGAGGGAAAAACTGTTTTTT.

The CDR3 spells CASSLDGGGSNQPQHF. In nucleotides, the CDR3 is TGTGCCAGCAGCTTAGATGGGGGGGGTAGCAATCAGCCCCAGCATTTT. The J gene is TRBJ1-5, the V gene TRBV7-2, with D tentatively TRBD1 (5 bases). CDR1 is SGHTA and CDR2 is FQGNSA in the germline V gene. CDR3 length: 16 residues. The V and J ends lost 1 base and 0 bases respectively, with 10 bases between them. The variable domain in full, completed from reference TRBV7-2 and TRBJ1-5, reads GAGVSQSPSNKVTEKGKDVELRCDPISGHTALYWYRQSLGQGLEFLIYFQGNSAPDKSGLPSDRFSAERTGGSVSTLTIQRTQQEDSAVYLCASSLDGGGSNQPQHFGDGTRLSIL.

J is TRBJ1-1 and V is TRBV6-5, with D perhaps matching TRBD1 (6 bases). The CDR3 extends over 15 amino acids. Germline CDR1 and CDR2: MNHEY and SVGAGI. The germline V and J ends were trimmed by 5 bases and 6 bases, with 19 bases remaining between them. The CDR3 DNA reads as TGTGCCAGCAGTATAAAACAGGGCCCTGGGGCTGAAGCTTTCTTT. Translated: CASSIKQGPGAEAFF.